The 20 T cell receptor beta chains below come from one sample, sequenced in a study of T cells expressing NK-cell markers. TCRdb reworked the 5' RACE reads into one entry per CDR3 protein, no DNA. The listing contains about 400,000 distinct CDR3 sequences. The source material was blood T cells: a sorted CD56 or NKG2C T cell subset, CD4+ or CD8+ T cells, or bulk PBMC T cells (not recorded which). The receptors were gathered from a woman aged 45-59 years in good health.

This rearrangement joins TRBV29-1 to TRBJ1-1. Germline CDR1 reads SQVTM; CDR2 reads ANQGSEA. There are 14 residues in the CDR3. CDR3 region: CSVAQRNRNTEAFF.

The V gene is TRBV5-1, the J gene TRBJ2-1. Germline-derived CDR1 and CDR2 are SGHRS and YFSETQ. The CDR3 runs to 15 residues. The chain's CDR3 is CASSADKSSYNEQFF.

The chain is built from TRBV19 and TRBJ2-7; TCRdb gives TRBD1 as the D gene, but with no DNA this cannot be confirmed. The CDR3 covers 14 residues. Germline CDR1 is LNHDA and CDR2 is SQIVND (reference sequence). This chain's CDR3 is CASAPGQGALEQYF.

This chain links TRBV30 with TRBJ2-1; without DNA, the TCRdb call of TRBD2 cannot be checked. Germline V gene lookup returns CDR1 GTSNPN and CDR2 SVGIG (reference sequence). The CDR3 contains 15 residues. The CDR3 loop is CAWSMTAGVFNEQFF.

The chain links TRBV6-6 to TRBJ2-3; absent DNA, TCRdb's TRBD2 call cannot be checked. The CDR3 spans 14 residues. Looked up from germline, CDR1 is MNHNY and CDR2 is SVGAGI (reference sequence). This CDR3 is CASSQRASTDTQYF.

The V call is TRBV5-4, the J call TRBJ2-3; with no DNA, the TCRdb D assignment of TRBD1 cannot be verified. The V gene's germline CDR1 is SGHNT and CDR2 YYREEE (reference sequence). The CDR3 totals 15 residues. The CDR3 here is CASSRDRRSTDTQYF.

The chain carries TRBV5-1 and TRBJ1-2; TCRdb picks TRBD1, but there is no DNA to check that call. CDR1 SGHRS and CDR2 YFSETQ come from the germline V gene. CDR3 length equals 16 residues. CDR3 sequence: CASSRDRGQINYGYTF.

The chain joins TRBV3-1 to TRBJ2-5; TCRdb proposes TRBD1, but this gene call is untestable without DNA. The CDR3 is made up of 15 amino acids. The germline CDR1 and CDR2 sequences are LGHDT and YNNKEL (reference sequence). The CDR3 is CASSQGGGGAETQYF.

This chain connects TRBV12-5 to TRBJ2-1; TCRdb's D call of TRBD2 is untestable without DNA. From germline, CDR1 is LGHNT and CDR2 FRNRAP. CDR3 length: 14 amino acids. CDR3 in amino acids: CASGLDGSYNEQFF.

V is TRBV14 and J is TRBJ1-6. This CDR3 comprises 14 residues. Germline CDR1 and CDR2: SGHDN and FVKESK. CDR3 sequence reads: CASSQEADNSPLHF.

This chain links TRBV10-3 with TRBJ2-1. The CDR3 extends over 15 amino acids. CDR1 and CDR2 from the germline V gene are ENHRY and SYGVKD. CDR3: CAISEQREGLDEQFF.

The CDR3 loop reads CATTGAPYEQYF. This chain connects TRBV6-7 to TRBJ2-7; the D call from TCRdb, TRBD2, cannot be confirmed without DNA. TRBV6-7 is classed as an ORF, of uncertain function. CDR3 length: 12 amino acids.

The rearrangement joins TRBV20-1 to TRBJ2-1; absent DNA, TCRdb's TRBD1 call cannot be checked. The CDR3 length is 18 residues. Germline CDR1 DFQATT, CDR2 SNEGSKA (reference sequence). The CDR3 sequence: CSVPSRSKARGPYNEQFF.

The rearrangement links TRBV12-3 or TRBV12-4 to TRBJ2-6. The length of the CDR3 is 15 residues. The CDR3 sequence: CASSPTSPGANVLTF.

The rearrangement uses TRBV5-1 and TRBJ2-1; TCRdb calls TRBD1, which cannot be checked without DNA. The germline V gene has CDR1 SGHRS and CDR2 YFSETQ. CDR3 size: 15 residues. This CDR3 is CASSWTGGLGNEQFF.

The gene calls are TRBV4-1 and TRBJ2-1. Germline CDR1 reads MGHRA; CDR2 reads YSYEKL. The CDR3 has 13 amino acids. The CDR3 reads CASSQVLVAFRFF.

The chain couples TRBV11-2 to TRBJ2-3; TCRdb names TRBD2, which stays unverified in the absence of DNA. The CDR3 has 17 amino acids. Germline V lookup: CDR1 SGHAT, CDR2 FQNNGV. CDR3 loop: CASSLGLASGSTDTQYF.

V usage is TRBV18 and J usage is TRBJ2-1. CDR3 size: 12 residues. CDR1 and CDR2 (germline): KGHSH, LQKENI. The CDR3 sequence: CASSPRTDEQFF.

The chain joins TRBV20-1 to TRBJ1-2; TCRdb's D call of TRBD1 is untestable without DNA. Germline values: CDR1 DFQATT, CDR2 SNEGSKA (reference sequence). This CDR3 spans 13 amino acids. The CDR3 region is CSAAGGTGFGYTF.

The CDR3 sequence: CASSSSGRGRDEQFF. The rearrangement joins TRBV12-3 or TRBV12-4 to TRBJ2-1; TCRdb reports TRBD1, a call that lacks DNA to check it against. CDR3 size: 15 residues.